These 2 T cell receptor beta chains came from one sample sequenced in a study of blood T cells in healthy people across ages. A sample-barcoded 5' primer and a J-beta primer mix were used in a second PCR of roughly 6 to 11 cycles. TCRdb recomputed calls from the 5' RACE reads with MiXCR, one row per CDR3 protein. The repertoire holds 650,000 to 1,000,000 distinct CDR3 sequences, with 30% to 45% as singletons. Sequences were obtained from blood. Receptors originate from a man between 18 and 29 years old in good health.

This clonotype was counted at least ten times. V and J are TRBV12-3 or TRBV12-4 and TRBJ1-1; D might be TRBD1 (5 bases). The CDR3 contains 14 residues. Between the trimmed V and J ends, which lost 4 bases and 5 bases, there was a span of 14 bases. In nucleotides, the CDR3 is TGTGCCAGCAGTTCCGACAGACGAGGGACTGAAGCTTTCTTT. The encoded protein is CASSSDRRGTEAFF.

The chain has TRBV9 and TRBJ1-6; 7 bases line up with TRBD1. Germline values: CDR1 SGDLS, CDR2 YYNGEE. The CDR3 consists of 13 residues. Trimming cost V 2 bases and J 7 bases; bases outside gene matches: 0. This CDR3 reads CASSVTGNSPLHF. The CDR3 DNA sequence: TGTGCCAGCAGCGTGACAGGGAATTCACCCCTCCACTTT.